A selection of T cell receptor beta chains follows, all from one sample in a study of CD8 T cells in ankylosing spondylitis. A single record per CDR3 protein comes from TCRdb applying MiXCR to the 5' RACE reads. The repertoire holds some 330,000 distinct CDR3 sequences, with roughly 8% as singletons. The specimen was blood, either unsorted or a sorted T cell fraction (not recorded which). The source of these receptors is a male donor with ankylosing spondylitis. The CDR3 runs from the conserved cysteine through the conserved F or W. The D gene is left open where the match is weak. Part of the rows lack a size; the others show once, few, many or a class for expanded clones.

clone size,V gene,D gene,CDR3 length,J gene,CDR3 protein,CDR3 DNA
few,TRBV6-1,NA,14,TRBJ1-2,CASTPFGPGRGYTF,TGTGCCAGCACTCCCTTCGGGCCCGGAAGGGGCTACACCTTC
many,TRBV3-1,NA,17,TRBJ2-1,CASSQPRMGPGLHEQFF,TGTGCCAGCAGCCAACCCCGGATGGGACCGGGTCTGCATGAGCAGTTCTTC
NA,TRBV7-2,TRBD2,15,TRBJ2-1,CASSLGLAEGNEQFF,TGTGCCAGCAGCTTAGGTCTAGCGGAAGGCAATGAGCAGTTCTTC
NA,TRBV5-1,NA,15,TRBJ1-1,CASSLGLARRTEAFF,TGCGCCAGCAGCTTGGGTCTCGCCAGGCGCACTGAAGCTTTCTTT
NA,TRBV15,NA,13,TRBJ2-7,CATGPSWSYEQYF,TGTGCCACGGGACCTAGCTGGTCCTACGAGCAGTACTTC
NA,TRBV4-2,TRBD2,17,TRBJ2-3,CASSQVGSGSSTDTQYF,TGTGCCAGCAGCCAAGTTGGTAGCGGGAGCAGCACAGATACGCAGTATTTT
many,TRBV5-1,NA,15,TRBJ1-3,CASSLRGDSGNTIYF,TGCGCCAGCAGCTTAAGGGGCGACTCTGGAAACACCATATATTTT
NA,TRBV11-2,NA,16,TRBJ2-7,CASSPQSGGSGGEQYF,TGTGCCAGCAGCCCGCAGTCAGGGGGGAGTGGGGGCGAGCAGTACTTC
NA,TRBV15,NA,22,TRBJ2-6,CATSRDIMRRRRLDSGANVLTF,TGTGCCACCAGCAGAGATATCATGCGCAGGCGGAGACTAGACTCTGGGGCCAACGTCCTGACTTTC
NA,TRBV6-1,NA,16,TRBJ2-1,CASSQDLRSSYNEQFF,TGTGCCAGCAGCCAGGACTTGAGGAGCTCCTACAATGAGCAGTTCTTC
NA,TRBV7-9,TRBD2,17,TRBJ2-2,CASTRSVAGGGTGELFF,TGTGCCAGCACCCGCTCGGTAGCGGGAGGGGGGACCGGGGAGCTGTTTTTT
few,TRBV5-1,NA,13,TRBJ2-1,CASSLAGRSEQFF,TGCGCCAGCAGCTTGGCGGGACGGAGTGAGCAGTTCTTC
few,TRBV6-5,NA,13,TRBJ2-2,CASSYRSIGELFF,TGTGCCAGCAGTTACAGGAGCATCGGGGAGCTGTTTTTT
NA,TRBV5-5,TRBD2,14,TRBJ2-1,CASTIAGDRIEQFF,TGTGCCAGCACCATAGCGGGAGACAGGATTGAGCAGTTCTTC
few,TRBV5-1,TRBD2,16,TRBJ2-5,CASSSGTSGSGETQYF,TGCGCCAGCAGCTCCGGGACTAGCGGGAGCGGAGAGACCCAGTACTTC
many,TRBV10-2,TRBD1,15,TRBJ2-1,CASRPGQSSYNEQFF,TGCGCCAGCAGACCGGGACAGAGCTCCTACAATGAGCAGTTCTTC
few,TRBV5-1,TRBD1,16,TRBJ1-2,CASSLAGTEANYGYTF,TGCGCCAGCAGCTTGGCCGGGACAGAAGCTAACTATGGCTACACCTTC
NA,TRBV11-2,NA,13,TRBJ1-1,CASSELGGTEAFF,TGTGCCAGCAGCGAACTGGGGGGAACTGAAGCTTTCTTT
NA,TRBV9,TRBD2,18,TRBJ2-3,CASSNKDSREGPTDTQYF,TGTGCCAGCAGCAACAAGGACTCCAGGGAGGGCCCTACAGATACGCAGTATTTT
NA,TRBV7-2,TRBD1,14,TRBJ2-3,CASSLRYRGDTQYF,TGTGCCAGCAGCTTGCGGTACAGGGGGGATACGCAGTATTTT
NA,TRBV7-3,TRBD2,15,TRBJ2-1,CASSQRPGLVVEQFF,TGTGCCAGCAGCCAAAGACCGGGACTAGTGGTTGAGCAGTTCTTC
NA,TRBV11-2,TRBD2,18,TRBJ2-1,CASSSSGTSGRAYNEQFF,TGTGCCAGCAGCTCATCCGGGACTAGCGGGAGGGCCTACAATGAGCAGTTCTTC
NA,TRBV20-1,TRBD1,15,TRBJ2-5,CSAAPGQGFQETQYF,TGCAGTGCTGCTCCGGGACAGGGGTTCCAAGAGACCCAGTACTTC
NA,TRBV12-3/TRBV12-4,NA,11,TRBJ1-2,CASRRTYGYTF,TGTGCCAGCAGACGAACATATGGCTACACCTTC
few,TRBV14,NA,15,TRBJ2-5,CASSQLAIPQETQYF,TGTGCCAGCAGCCAACTAGCGATACCTCAAGAGACCCAGTACTTC
NA,TRBV28,NA,15,TRBJ1-2,CASTSGGRVEYGYTF,TGTGCCAGCACCTCGGGGGGCAGGGTGGAGTATGGCTACACCTTC
few,TRBV24-1,TRBD1,14,TRBJ2-3,CATSGGQGTDTQYF,TGTGCCACCAGTGGAGGACAGGGGACAGATACGCAGTATTTT
NA,TRBV12-3/TRBV12-4,NA,15,TRBJ2-1,CASSLGGAWDNEQFF,TGTGCCAGCAGTTTAGGGGGCGCGTGGGACAATGAGCAGTTCTTC
few,TRBV6-1,NA,13,TRBJ2-2,CASSTQGYGELFF,TGTGCCAGCAGTACCCAGGGATACGGGGAGCTGTTTTTT
few,TRBV11-2,NA,15,TRBJ1-1,CASSLTGRTLAEAFF,TGTGCCAGCAGCTTAACGGGTAGGACGTTGGCTGAAGCTTTCTTT
NA,TRBV2,NA,10,TRBJ2-7,CASRDHGQYF,TGTGCCAGCAGGGATCATGGGCAGTACTTC
few,TRBV4-1,TRBD2,15,TRBJ2-3,CASSRGGPSTDTQYF,TGCGCCAGCAGCCGCGGGGGACCAAGCACAGATACGCAGTATTTT
NA,TRBV5-1,NA,14,TRBJ2-5,CASSFGTTQETQYF,TGCGCCAGCAGCTTCGGGACAACTCAAGAGACCCAGTACTTC
few,TRBV6-6,NA,12,TRBJ2-1,CASRHRDSEQFF,TGTGCCAGCAGACACAGGGATAGCGAGCAGTTCTTC
few,TRBV11-2,TRBD2,18,TRBJ2-7,CASSTRTGTSGASYEQYF,TGTGCCAGCAGCACTCGTACCGGGACTAGCGGGGCCTCCTACGAGCAGTACTTC
few,TRBV24-1,NA,14,TRBJ1-1,CATSVSGKRTEAFF,TGTGCCACCAGTGTATCAGGGAAGCGCACTGAAGCTTTCTTT
few,TRBV28,TRBD2,14,TRBJ2-1,CASRDSVLANEQFF,TGTGCCAGCAGGGATTCAGTACTAGCGAATGAGCAGTTCTTC
NA,TRBV20-1,TRBD1,12,TRBJ2-7,CSAETGDYEQYF,TGCAGTGCCGAGACAGGGGACTACGAGCAGTACTTC
few,TRBV5-1,TRBD2,15,TRBJ2-7,CASRRGGTDSYEQYF,TGCGCCAGCAGGCGGGGGGGGACAGACTCCTACGAGCAGTACTTC
few,TRBV4-3,NA,15,TRBJ1-2,CASSQDYRHGDGYTF,TGCGCCAGCAGCCAAGATTACCGCCACGGCGATGGCTACACCTTC
few,TRBV2,TRBD1,13,TRBJ2-7,CASMGQGHYEQYF,TGTGCCAGCATGGGACAGGGGCACTACGAGCAGTACTTC
NA,TRBV2,NA,19,TRBJ2-7,CASSLGGSWGSQRSYEQYF,TGTGCCAGCAGCCTTGGGGGGTCGTGGGGGTCGCAGCGGTCCTACGAGCAGTACTTC
NA,TRBV12-3/TRBV12-4,NA,15,TRBJ1-5,CASSFKAYSNQPQHF,TGTGCCAGCAGTTTCAAAGCCTATAGCAATCAGCCCCAGCATTTT
NA,TRBV6-1,TRBD1,14,TRBJ1-6,CASTGTGTSSPLHF,TGTGCCAGCACTGGGACAGGGACCTCCTCACCCCTCCACTTT
few,TRBV6-5,TRBD1,16,TRBJ2-3,CASSSDRIPGTDTQYF,TGTGCCAGCAGTTCGGACAGGATCCCGGGCACAGATACGCAGTATTTT
NA,TRBV11-3,NA,11,TRBJ1-4,CASSQNEKLFF,TGTGCCAGCAGCCAAAATGAAAAACTGTTTTTT
NA,TRBV5-1,TRBD2,17,TRBJ2-3,CASSLGLAGFKTDTQYF,TGCGCCAGCAGCTTGGGACTAGCGGGATTTAAAACAGATACGCAGTATTTT
NA,TRBV20-1,NA,12,TRBJ2-5,CTGGRGVETQYF,TGCACGGGGGGCAGGGGGGTTGAGACCCAGTACTTC
few,TRBV5-6,NA,16,TRBJ2-5,CASSLPGGRDQETQYF,TGTGCCAGCAGCTTGCCCGGAGGCAGGGACCAAGAGACCCAGTACTTC
NA,TRBV29-1,NA,12,TRBJ2-3,CSVEPSANTQYF,TGCAGCGTAGAGCCTAGCGCAAATACGCAGTATTTT
few,TRBV4-3,TRBD1,15,TRBJ2-1,CASSRGQGTGNEQFF,TGCGCCAGCAGCCGCGGACAGGGTACGGGCAATGAGCAGTTCTTC
NA,TRBV2,NA,15,TRBJ2-7,CASSAHRGETYEQYF,TGTGCCAGCAGTGCCCATCGTGGGGAGACCTACGAGCAGTACTTC